This TCR beta chain was sequenced during a study of T cell repertoires in cytomegalovirus infection. For the study at large: Signatures in public TCR beta sequences pointed to both CMV infection and matching HLA type. Study observations and caveats: Across the ex vivo response, the dominant clonotypes were HLA-C-restricted CMV-specific TCR beta clonotypes. Cumulative public TCR beta family frequency identified CMV carriers with the relevant HLA.

This clonotype was found a few times. Its target is not known. The CDR3 has 12 residues. Trimming pared 8 bases from V and 4 bases from J, leaving 11 bases between. TCRdb re-called the reads through MiXCR, storing one row per CDR3 protein. This sample has fewer than 200,000 distinct CDR3 sequences; nearly 9.5% occur once, and the top ten carry approximately 4.6%. The sequence came from a human donor in good health (CMV status not recorded). Some clones in this sample may be carry-over from other donors' samples. The chain recombines TRBV12-3 or TRBV12-4 with TRBJ1-1, with D maybe TRBD1 (5 bases). The sample taken for sequencing was PBMCs. The CDR3 protein is CASSGRGTEAFF. The DNA for the CDR3 is TGTGCCAGCTCGGGACGGGGCACTGAAGCTTTCTTT.